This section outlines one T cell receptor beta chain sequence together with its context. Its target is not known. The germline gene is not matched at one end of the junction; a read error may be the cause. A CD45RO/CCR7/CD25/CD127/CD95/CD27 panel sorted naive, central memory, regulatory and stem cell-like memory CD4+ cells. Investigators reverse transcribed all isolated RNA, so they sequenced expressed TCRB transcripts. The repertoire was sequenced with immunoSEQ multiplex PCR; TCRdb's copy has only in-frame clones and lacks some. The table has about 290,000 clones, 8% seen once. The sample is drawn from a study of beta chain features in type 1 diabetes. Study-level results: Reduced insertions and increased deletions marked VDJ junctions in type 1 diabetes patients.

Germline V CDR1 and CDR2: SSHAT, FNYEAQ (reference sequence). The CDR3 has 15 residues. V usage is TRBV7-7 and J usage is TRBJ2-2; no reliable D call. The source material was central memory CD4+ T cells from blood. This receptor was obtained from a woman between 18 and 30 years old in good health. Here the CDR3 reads CASSLLFGNTGELFF. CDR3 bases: TGTGCTAGCAGCTTACTGTTCGGGAACACCGGGGAGCTGTTTTTT.